The 17 T cell receptor beta chains reported below all come from one sample, sequenced in a study of T cell responses to AZD1222 COVID-19 vaccine. Generated by immunoSEQ multiplex PCR, the TCRdb table keeps only in-frame clones and is missing some. The sample includes 110,000 or so clones, roughly 87% seen only once; the top ten take approximately 45%. Sequences were derived from peripheral blood, sampled 28 days after the second AZD1222 dose. These receptor sequences come from an adult who received the AZD1222 COVID-19 vaccine.

J is TRBJ1-2 and V is TRBV28; perhaps TRBD1 as D (5 bases). V lost 10 bases and J 2 bases, leaving 14 bases between the germline ends. This CDR3 region has 13 residues. CDR1 and CDR2 (germline): MDHEN, SYDVKM. Here the CDR3 reads CATPGLSNYGYTF. CDR3 in DNA: TGTGCCACCCCAGGGCTATCCAACTATGGCTACACCTTC.

The J gene is TRBJ2-7, the V gene TRBV18; the match to TRBD2 covers 8 bases. CDR1 is KGHSH, CDR2 LQKENI, per germline. This CDR3 is 14 amino acids long. Trimming removed 4 bases from V and 6 bases from J; junction bases left unmatched: 8. Here the CDR3 reads CASSRSGNGVEQYF. CDR3 bases: TGTGCCAGCTCACGTAGCGGGAATGGAGTCGAGCAGTACTTC.

This chain connects TRBV4-1 to TRBJ2-3; D is undetermined. This CDR3 spans 13 amino acids. Trimming pared 2 bases from V and 0 bases from J, leaving 3 bases between. Germline V gives CDR1 MGHRA, CDR2 YSYEKL. The CDR3 DNA reads TGCGCCAGCAGCCAAACCAGCACAGATACGCAGTATTTT. It yields the protein CASSQTSTDTQYF.

This chain joins TRBV18 and TRBJ2-7; D may correspond to TRBD1 or TRBD2 (5 bases each). The CDR3 length is 15 residues. Trimming removed 4 bases at V and 2 bases at J, with 15 bases between. The germline CDR1 and CDR2 sequences are KGHSH and LQKENI. CDR3 in amino acids: CASSLRDLGPYEQYF. The CDR3 region has the DNA TGTGCCAGCTCACTCCGGGACCTGGGGCCCTACGAGCAGTACTTC.

A word on this clone: In the same sample, other DNA sequences code for this CDR3. The chain carries TRBV4-2 and TRBJ2-7; 8 positions match TRBD2. The V gene's germline CDR1 is LGHNA and CDR2 YNFKEQ. The length of the CDR3 is 14 residues. The V segment lost 0 bases and the J segment 4 bases; nucleotides outside the gene matches: 2. DNA of the CDR3: TGTGCCAGCAGCCAAGAAACGGGAGGGTACGAGCAGTACTTC. Its protein is CASSQETGGYEQYF.

V gene TRBV4-1 combines with J gene TRBJ2-1, with TRBD2 identical over 14 bases. Germline CDR1 reads MGHRA; CDR2 reads YSYEKL. The length of the CDR3 is 19 residues. With 8 bases clipped from V and 1 base from J, the junction kept 13 bases outside the gene matches. CDR3 in amino acids: CASQRGLAGVPPSYNEQFF. The CDR3 DNA reads as TGCGCCAGCCAACGGGGACTAGCGGGAGTCCCACCTTCCTACAATGAGCAGTTCTTC.

This chain uses TRBV7-2 with TRBJ2-1; perhaps TRBD1 as D (6 bases). The V gene's germline CDR1 is SGHTA and CDR2 FQGNSA. The CDR3 is 12 residues long. The V end lost 3 bases, the J end lost 9 bases, and 9 bases lay between the germline ends. The CDR3 DNA reads as TGTGCCAGCAGCTTCAGGGGATCTGAGCAGTTCTTC. Translated: CASSFRGSEQFF.

The V and J genes are TRBV18 and TRBJ2-7; D is perhaps TRBD1 (6 bases). Between the trimmed V and J ends, which lost 2 bases and 4 bases, there was a span of 12 bases. Germline lookup yields CDR1 KGHSH and CDR2 LQKENI. The CDR3 is 14 residues long. The DNA of the CDR3 is TGTGCCAGCTCACCAGACAGGATTCAATACGAGCAGTACTTC. This encodes CASSPDRIQYEQYF.

The chain carries TRBV3-1 (or the pseudogene TRBV3-2) and TRBJ2-3; TRBD2 aligns across 10 bases. The CDR3 sequence is 19 residues long. After removal of 4 bases from V and 0 bases from J, the junction contained 13 bases not matched to a gene. Germline CDR1 is LGHDT and CDR2 is YNNKEL (reference sequence). The CDR3 spells CASSRVLLSGRSSTDTQYF. As DNA, the CDR3 is TGTGCCAGCAGCCGTGTCCTTCTTAGCGGGAGGTCTAGCACAGATACGCAGTATTTT.

This clone was recorded once. The V and J genes are TRBV19 and TRBJ2-7; TRBD1 matches 8 bases. Germline CDR1 reads LNHDA; CDR2 reads SQIVND (reference sequence). Trimming at V came to 3 bases and at J to 3 bases, leaving 7 bases not matched to a gene. This CDR3 comprises 15 residues. The CDR3 region is CASSILGTGGYEQYF. The CDR3 nucleotides are TGTGCCAGTAGTATCCTCGGGACAGGAGGCTACGAGCAGTACTTC.

The gene calls are TRBV15 and TRBJ1-2; D may be TRBD1 (5 bases). The CDR3 contains 14 residues. Germline CDR1 reads LNHNV; CDR2 reads YYDKDF (reference sequence). Trimming removed 3 bases from V and 3 bases from J, with 11 bases in between. CDR3 in DNA: TGTGCCACCAGCAGGGGGGTCCCGTACTATGGCTACACCTTC. Translated, it gives CATSRGVPYYGYTF.

The chain carries TRBV7-8 and TRBJ1-2; TRBD1 agrees at 9 bases. The CDR3 has 15 residues. Looked up from germline, CDR1 is SGHVS and CDR2 is FQNEAQ. The V and J ends lost 3 bases and 2 bases, in that order; junction bases with no gene match: 4. CDR3 bases: TGTGCCAGCAGCTTGACGACAGGGGGGAACTATGGCTACACCTTC. It encodes CASSLTTGGNYGYTF.

Only one count was recorded for this clone. V and J are TRBV6-5 and TRBJ2-1; no reliable D call. The germline CDR1 and CDR2 sequences are MNHEY and SVGAGI. V gave up 2 bases and J gave up 7 bases, with 12 bases separating them. The CDR3 runs 14 residues. CDR3 residues: CASSYDRLRNEQFF. CDR3 sequence (DNA): TGTGCCAGCAGTTACGATCGGTTAAGGAATGAGCAGTTCTTC.

This chain connects TRBV3-1 (or the pseudogene TRBV3-2) to TRBJ2-1, with D possibly TRBD1 on 6 matching bases. Germline CDR1 and CDR2: LGHDT and YNNKEL (reference sequence). V lost 6 bases, J lost 4 bases, and 16 bases lay in between. This CDR3 region has 15 residues. For the CDR3, the DNA is TGTGCCAGCAGTCGTACAGGGATGGCGTACAATGAGCAGTTCTTC. It encodes CASSRTGMAYNEQFF.

This chain links TRBV6-5 with TRBJ1-5; TRBD1 might be the D (6 bases). The CDR3 sequence is 14 residues long. Germline V gene sequence: CDR1 MNHEY, CDR2 SVGAGI. Between the trimmed V and J ends, which lost 4 bases and 3 bases, there was a span of 10 bases. CDR3 bases: TGTGCCAGCAGTTTACGGGACACCAATCAGCCCCAGCATTTT. This encodes CASSLRDTNQPQHF.

This chain joins TRBV6-5 and TRBJ1-2; TRBD1 is a possible D gene (6 bases). Trimming shortened V by 6 bases and J by 6 bases, and 20 bases separated the two germline ends. The CDR3 is made up of 15 amino acids. From germline, CDR1 is MNHEY and CDR2 SVGAGI. CDR3 coding DNA: TGTGCCAGCAGCCGTACCGGACAGAAGGGGCATGGCTACACCTTC. Amino acids: CASSRTGQKGHGYTF.

CDR3 DNA sequence: TGTGCCAGCAGCCAAGATGGGGGACAGGCTTATCAGCCCCAGCATTTT. It translates to CASSQDGGQAYQPQHF. The chain employs TRBV4-2 and TRBJ1-5; 8 nucleotides line up with TRBD1. V was clipped by 0 bases and J by 5 bases; unmatched bases: 6. This CDR3 is built from 16 residues. Germline V lookup: CDR1 LGHNA, CDR2 YNFKEQ.